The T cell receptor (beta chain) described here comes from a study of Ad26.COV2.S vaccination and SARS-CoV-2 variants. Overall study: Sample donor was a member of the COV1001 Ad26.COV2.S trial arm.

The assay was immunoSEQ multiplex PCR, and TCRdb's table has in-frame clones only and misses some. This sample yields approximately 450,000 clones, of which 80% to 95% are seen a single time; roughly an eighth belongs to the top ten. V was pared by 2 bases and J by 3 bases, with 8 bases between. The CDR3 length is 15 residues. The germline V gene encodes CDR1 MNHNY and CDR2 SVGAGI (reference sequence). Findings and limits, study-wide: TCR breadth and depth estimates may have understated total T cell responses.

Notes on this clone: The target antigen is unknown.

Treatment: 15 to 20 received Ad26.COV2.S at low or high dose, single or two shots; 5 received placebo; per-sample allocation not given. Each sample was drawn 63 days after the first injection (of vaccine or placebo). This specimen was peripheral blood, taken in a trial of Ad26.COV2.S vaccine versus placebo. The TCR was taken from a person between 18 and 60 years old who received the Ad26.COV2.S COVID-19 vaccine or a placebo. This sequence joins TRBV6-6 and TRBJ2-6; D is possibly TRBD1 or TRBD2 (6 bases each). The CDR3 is CASSYGGLGANVLTF. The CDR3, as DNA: TGTGCCAGCAGTTACGGGGGGCTTGGGGCCAACGTCCTGACTTTC.